These 18 T cell receptor beta chains came from one sample sequenced in a study of CD8+ T cells in alopecia areata. Sequencing templates came from extracted RNA that was reverse transcribed into cDNA. Clones were sequenced by immunoSEQ multiplex PCR, and TCRdb holds only the in-frame ones, with some missing. Of some 170,000 clones detected, approximately 53% appear once; the ten largest clones hold 10% to 14%. Noted treatment: oral pan-JAK inhibitor, 5-10 mg twice daily. Sequencing used CD8+ T cells sorted from blood, obtained at week 24, from a patient treated with tofacitinib. These receptors all stem from a human donor with alopecia areata.

This clone was seen more than once but under ten times. V is TRBV13 and J is TRBJ2-1; 9 nucleotides align to TRBD2. V trimming: 4 bases; J trimming: 6 bases; junction bases outside the gene matches: 10. Looked up from germline, CDR1 is PRHDT and CDR2 is FYEKMQ (reference sequence). CDR3 length: 16 residues. The CDR3 sequence: CASSSPRTSAGNEQFF. CDR3 DNA sequence: TGTGCCAGCAGCTCCCCTCGGACTAGCGCTGGCAATGAGCAGTTCTTC.

In its sample, this clone was seen once. V is TRBV30 and J is TRBJ1-2; TRBD1 matches at 9 bases. J gave up 8 bases and V 3 bases, and 13 bases lay outside the gene matches. The length of the CDR3 is 15 residues. Germline CDR1 is GTSNPN and CDR2 is SVGIG (reference sequence). In DNA, the CDR3 is TGTGCCTGGAGGGATTTCGGGACAGGGAAGCGCGGCTACACCTTC. It is translated as CAWRDFGTGKRGYTF.

The V and J genes are TRBV4-3 and TRBJ2-7, with 9 bases matching TRBD1. CDR1 and CDR2 (germline): LGHNA, YSLEER. There are 17 residues in the CDR3. The V segment lost 0 bases and the J segment 2 bases; nucleotides outside the gene matches: 8. CDR3 residues: CASSQEASGTGTYEQYF. The CDR3 DNA reads as TGCGCCAGCAGCCAAGAGGCCTCCGGGACAGGGACCTACGAGCAGTACTTC.

This clone appeared a few times. The chain recombines TRBV4-3 with TRBJ2-3, with D tentatively TRBD2 (5 bases). V lost 1 base, J lost 5 bases, and 7 bases lay in between. Germline V gives CDR1 LGHNA, CDR2 YSLEER. The length of the CDR3 is 13 residues. CDR3 DNA: TGCGCCAGCAGCCAAGGACGGGGAGATACGCAGTATTTT. Amino acid sequence: CASSQGRGDTQYF.

This clone was observed a few times. V usage is TRBV6-6 and J usage is TRBJ2-3; 8 bases are shared with TRBD2. The CDR3 has 16 residues. CDR1 is MNHNY and CDR2 is SVGAGI in the germline V gene (reference sequence). J gave up 2 bases and V 6 bases, and 10 bases lay outside the gene matches. DNA of the CDR3: TGTGCCAGCAGCCAAGGGGTGCGGGGGGTCACAGATACGCAGTATTTT. This translates into CASSQGVRGVTDTQYF.

The chain employs TRBV25-1 and TRBJ2-1, with a possible D match to TRBD2 (9 bases). This CDR3 contains 17 residues. The germline V gene encodes CDR1 MGHDK and CDR2 SYGVNS. Trimming cost V 7 bases and J 4 bases, with 23 bases left between them. The CDR3 sequence: CASTTPRGRGGYNEQFF. The CDR3 nucleotides read TGTGCCAGCACCACACCCAGGGGGCGGGGGGGATACAATGAGCAGTTCTTC.

V usage is TRBV7-8 and J usage is TRBJ2-5, with D possibly TRBD2 on 6 matching bases. From germline, CDR1 is SGHVS and CDR2 FQNEAQ. This CDR3 has 16 residues. Trimming took 5 bases from V and 5 from J, leaving 21 bases between them. In DNA, the CDR3 is TGTGCCAGCAGCCACGGGGACGGGGGAGTCCATGAGACCCAGTACTTC. This encodes CASSHGDGGVHETQYF. Variable domain in full (rest from reference TRBV7-8 and TRBJ2-5): GAGVSQSPRYKVAKRGQDVALRCDPISGHVSLFWYQQALGQGPEFLTYFQNEAQLDKSGLPSDRFFAERPEGSVSTLKIQRTQQEDSAVYLCASSHGDGGVHETQYFGPGTRLLVL.

The table lists this clone with a few counts. The chain joins TRBV7-9 to TRBJ1-1; a possible D gene is TRBD1 (6 bases). The CDR3 runs to 13 residues. V lost 2 bases to trimming and J lost 7 bases, with 11 bases between them. Germline V gives CDR1 SEHNR, CDR2 FQNEAQ (reference sequence). The CDR3 protein is CASSLRQEDEAFF. The CDR3 coding sequence is TGTGCCAGCAGCTTAAGACAGGAAGATGAAGCTTTCTTT.

This clone was picked up one time. The genes are TRBV6-6 and TRBJ2-4, with D perhaps assigned TRBD1 or TRBD2 (6 bases each). The CDR3 is 16 residues long. V lost 7 bases to trimming and J lost 0 bases, with 16 bases between them. The germline CDR1 and CDR2 sequences are MNHNY and SVGAGI (reference sequence). Written as DNA, the CDR3 is TGTGCCAGCAAGCGGTTGGGGGGCGCAGCCAAAAACATTCAGTACTTC. Translated: CASKRLGGAAKNIQYF.

The chain couples TRBV4-3 to TRBJ2-3, with 7 positions matching TRBD1. The CDR3 has 18 residues. Germline assignment: CDR1 LGHNA and CDR2 YSLEER. Germline trimming cut 0 bases from V and 2 bases from J; bases unmatched to any gene: 11. The CDR3 protein is CASSQDSGDREATDTQYF. As DNA, the CDR3 is TGCGCCAGCAGCCAAGATTCGGGCGACAGGGAAGCCACAGATACGCAGTATTTT.

The genes are TRBV25-1 and TRBJ1-2; 9 bases align to TRBD1. Germline V gene lookup returns CDR1 MGHDK and CDR2 SYGVNS. The CDR3 contains 16 residues. V was pared by 5 bases and J by 2 bases, with 9 bases of the junction left unmatched. In nucleotides, the CDR3 is TGTGCCAGCAGTTGGGGAGAGGGACAGGGCAACTATGGCTACACCTTC. It is translated as CASSWGEGQGNYGYTF.

This clone has a handful of counts. The chain has TRBV13 and TRBJ2-2, with 7 bases identical to TRBD2. CDR3 length: 14 residues. Germline V lookup: CDR1 PRHDT, CDR2 FYEKMQ (reference sequence). Trimming removed 8 bases from V and 0 bases from J; junction bases left unmatched: 3. The CDR3 is CASSSGANTGELFF. The CDR3 DNA follows: TGTGCCAGCTCGAGCGGGGCGAACACCGGGGAGCTGTTTTTT.

The V and J genes are TRBV7-8 and TRBJ2-2; D is ambiguous. This CDR3 contains 13 residues. V dropped 2 bases and J dropped 4 bases, with 5 bases sitting between them. Germline CDR1 reads SGHVS; CDR2 reads FQNEAQ. The CDR3 region is CASSLSSTGELFF. The CDR3 DNA follows: TGTGCCAGCAGCTTATCGTCCACCGGGGAGCTGTTTTTT.

Concerning this clone itself: The sample holds other DNA sequences that translate to the same CDR3. The chain is built from TRBV29-1 and TRBJ2-5; 10 bases line up with TRBD2. The CDR3 consists of 14 residues. V was clipped by 2 bases and J by 2 bases; unmatched bases: 2. Per the germline V gene, CDR1 is SQVTM and CDR2 is ANQGSEA. The CDR3 loop is CSVELAGEQETQYF. In DNA, the CDR3 is TGCAGCGTTGAACTAGCGGGGGAACAAGAGACCCAGTACTTC. Variable domain in full (rest from reference TRBV29-1 and TRBJ2-5): SAVISQKPSRDICQRGTSLTIQCQVDSQVTMMFWYRQQPGQSLTLIATANQGSEATYESGFVIDKFPISRPNLTFSTLTVSNMSPEDSSIYLCSVELAGEQETQYFGPGTRLLVL.

The genes are TRBV4-1 and TRBJ1-5, with TRBD1 as a possible D gene (5 bases). Trimming stripped 0 bases from V and 2 bases from J, with 8 bases between. Germline V gene sequence: CDR1 MGHRA, CDR2 YSYEKL. CDR3 size: 15 residues. CDR3 sequence reads: CASSQEQVGNQPQHF. The CDR3, as DNA: TGCGCCAGCAGCCAAGAACAGGTTGGCAATCAGCCCCAGCATTTT.

V gene TRBV19 combines with J gene TRBJ1-1; D uncertain. Trimming took 3 bases from V and 6 from J, leaving 8 bases between them. CDR3 length: 12 residues. Germline CDR1 and CDR2: LNHDA and SQIVND (reference sequence). The DNA for the CDR3 is TGTGCCAGTAGTATGGGGAGTTCTGAAGCTTTCTTT. It specifies CASSMGSSEAFF.

This clone was detected only a few times. This chain connects TRBV5-8 to TRBJ2-1, with D possibly being TRBD2 (6 bases). The V and J ends lost 2 bases and 9 bases respectively, with 9 bases between them. Germline CDR1 reads SGHTS; CDR2 reads YDEGEE. There are 12 residues in the CDR3. The CDR3 reads CASSFSGGEQFF. In nucleotides, the CDR3 is TGTGCCAGCAGCTTTAGCGGAGGTGAGCAGTTCTTC. The whole variable domain, filled in from reference TRBV5-8 and TRBJ2-1, reads EAGVTQSPTHLIKTRGQQATLRCSPISGHTSVYWYQQALGLGLQFLLWYDEGEERNRGNFPPRFSGRQFPNYSSELNVNALELEDSALYLCASSFSGGEQFFGPGTRLTVL.

Note on this clone: A much larger clonotype is one base distant, so this may be a read error. V and J are TRBV2 and TRBJ2-1; TRBD2 agrees at 13 bases. After removal of 1 base from V and 6 bases from J, the junction contained 0 bases not matched to a gene. Germline V lookup: CDR1 SNHLY, CDR2 FYNNEI. The CDR3 is made up of 15 amino acids. The CDR3 sequence: CASSEGTSGGNEQFF. CDR3 nucleotide sequence: TGTGCCAGCAGTGAAGGGACTAGCGGGGGCAATGAGCAGTTCTTC.